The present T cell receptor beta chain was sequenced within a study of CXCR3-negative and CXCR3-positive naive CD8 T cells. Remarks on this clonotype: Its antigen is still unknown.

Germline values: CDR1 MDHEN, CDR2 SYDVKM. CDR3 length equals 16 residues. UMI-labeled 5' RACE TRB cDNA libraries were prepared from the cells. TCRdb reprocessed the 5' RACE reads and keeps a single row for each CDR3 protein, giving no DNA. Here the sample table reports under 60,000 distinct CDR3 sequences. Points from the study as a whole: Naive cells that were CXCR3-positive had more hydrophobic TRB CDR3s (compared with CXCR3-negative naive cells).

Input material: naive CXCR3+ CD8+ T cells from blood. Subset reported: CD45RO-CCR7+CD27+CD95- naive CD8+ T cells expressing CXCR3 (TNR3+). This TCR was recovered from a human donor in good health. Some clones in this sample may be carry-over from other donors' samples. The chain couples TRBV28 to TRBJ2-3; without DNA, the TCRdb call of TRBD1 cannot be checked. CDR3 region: CASSQPRLGGTDTQYF.